The 8 T cell receptor beta chains below were found in one sample sequenced in a study of blood T cells in healthy people across ages. A second PCR of 7 to 11 cycles used a sample-barcoded 5' primer and a J-beta primer mix. TCRdb redid the calling of the 5' RACE reads with MiXCR, one entry per CDR3 protein. The sample yields hundreds of thousands of distinct CDR3 sequences, around 21% seen once. Sequencing was carried out using blood. The receptor set was obtained from a man aged 65 to 79 in good health.

This chain joins TRBV7-2 and TRBJ2-1; D is unresolved. V was cut by 0 bases and J by 0 bases, with 9 bases left in between. The CDR3 runs 16 residues. CDR1 SGHTA and CDR2 FQGNSA come from the germline V gene. CDR3 coding DNA: TGTGCCAGCAGCTTAGCGTTTGACGTCTCCTACAATGAGCAGTTCTTC. Translation gives CASSLAFDVSYNEQFF.

The chain combines TRBV9 with TRBJ2-7; D call uncertain. V was clipped by 0 bases and J by 1 base, with 14 bases between them. CDR3 length equals 16 residues. In germline, CDR1 is SGDLS, CDR2 YYNGEE. The CDR3: CASSVERVLQSYEQYV. CDR3 in DNA: TGTGCCAGCAGCGTAGAAAGGGTCCTACAATCCTACGAGCAGTACGTC.

V usage is TRBV20-1 and J usage is TRBJ2-3; possible D gene TRBD1, 5 bases. From germline, CDR1 is DFQATT and CDR2 SNEGSKA (reference sequence). Trimming removed 3 bases from V and 1 base from J, with 14 bases in between. CDR3 length: 15 amino acids. The CDR3, as DNA: TGCAGTGCTAGTTCCTTGACAGAAGGCACAGATACGCAGTATTTT. Protein product: CSASSLTEGTDTQYF.

The chain links TRBV11-2 to TRBJ2-5; D possibly matches TRBD1 or TRBD2 (5 bases each). The germline V gene has CDR1 SGHAT and CDR2 FQNNGV. V was clipped by 2 bases and J by 11 bases, with 18 bases between them. The CDR3 has 14 residues. The CDR3 loop reads CASSLSVRDGEQYF. CDR3 nucleotides: TGTGCCAGCAGCTTAAGCGTCAGGGACGGTGAGCAGTACTTC.

The gene calls are TRBV10-3 and TRBJ1-5; the match to TRBD1 covers 9 bases. Trimming removed 7 bases from V and 7 bases from J; junction bases left unmatched: 17. CDR1 is ENHRY, CDR2 SYGVKD, per germline. This CDR3 has 17 amino acids. For the CDR3, the DNA is TGTGCCATCACCAACACTGACCCGGGACAGGGAGGCCAGCCCCAGCATTTT. This encodes CAITNTDPGQGGQPQHF.

The V gene is TRBV24-1, the J gene TRBJ2-5, with D perhaps assigned TRBD1 or TRBD2 (6 bases each). Germline CDR1 is KGHDR and CDR2 is SFDVKD. The length of the CDR3 is 18 residues. V was shortened by 0 bases and J by 5 bases, with 21 bases between the two germline ends. The CDR3 reads CATSDLRLGGTSVETQYF. The DNA of the CDR3 is TGTGCCACCAGTGATTTGAGGCTCGGGGGCACCTCCGTGGAGACCCAGTACTTC.

This chain links TRBV6-5 with TRBJ1-2; unclear D gene. CDR3 length equals 14 residues. CDR1 MNHEY and CDR2 SVGAGI come from the germline V gene. Trimming stripped 3 bases from V and 1 base from J, with 9 bases between. The CDR3 coding sequence is TGTGCCAGCAGTTATAGGGAGATTAACTATGGCTACACCTTC. The encoded protein is CASSYREINYGYTF.

As to this clonotype: The junction shows a germline mismatch at one end, possibly a read error. This chain joins TRBV20-1 and TRBJ2-5; D might be TRBD1 or TRBD2, each matching 5 bases. Germline assignment: CDR1 DFQATT and CDR2 SNEGSKA (reference sequence). This CDR3 comprises 17 residues. As DNA, the CDR3 is TGCAGTGCTAGTGTGGACTCCGGGTCGCAGGGTGGAGAGGCCCAGTACTTC. Amino acid sequence: CSASVDSGSQGGEAQYF.